These T cell receptor beta chains were read from a single sample in a study of shared clonotypes between healthy human individuals. Repertoires were generated with immunoSEQ multiplex PCR, while TCRdb's copy carries only in-frame clones and drops some. The sample carries 730,000 or so clones, about 78% recorded once. Sequencing was performed on memory CD4+ T cells sorted from blood. Receptor source: a woman in her 30s in good health. Each CDR3 is given with its conserved first and last residue. A D gene is named only where the DNA matches it firmly. Rows may omit the clone size; those that give it use once, few, many or a size class.

V,D,size,J,DNA,CDR3
TRBV20-1,.,.,TRBJ2-3,TGCAGTGCTCCCGGGGGAGATACGCAGTATTTT,CSAPGGDTQYF
TRBV30,TRBD2,.,TRBJ2-1,TGTGCCTCCAGCGGGAGCCCGAGCCATGAGCAGTTCTTC,CASSGSPSHEQFF
TRBV9,.,once,TRBJ2-7,TGTGCCAGCAGCCCCCAGGGGGGCTCCTACGAGCAGTACTTC,CASSPQGGSYEQYF
TRBV28,.,many,TRBJ1-5,TGTGCCAGCAATCTACAGGAGAATCAGCCCCAGCATTTT,CASNLQENQPQHF
TRBV28,.,few,TRBJ2-7,TGTGCCAGCAGTTTATGGTCCTACGAGCAGTACTTC,CASSLWSYEQYF
TRBV6-1,TRBD1,.,TRBJ1-2,TGTGCCAGCACCGATGGGACAGCCGGCTACACCTTC,CASTDGTAGYTF
TRBV5-1,TRBD2,few,TRBJ2-3,TGCGCCAGCAGACAAGGACTAGCGGGAGACCAACTTAGCACAGATACGCAGTATTTT,CASRQGLAGDQLSTDTQYF
TRBV5-1,.,once,TRBJ2-2,TGCGCCAGCAGCTTGCCAGCGGGCAGCACCGGGGAGCTGTTTTTT,CASSLPAGSTGELFF
TRBV28,.,few,TRBJ1-5,TGTGCCAGCAGTTTATATCCGGGCGAGCAGCCCCAGCATTTT,CASSLYPGEQPQHF
TRBV15,TRBD2,once,TRBJ2-3,TGTGCCACCAGCAGAGATTTCACTAGCGGTTACACAGATACGCAGTATTTT,CATSRDFTSGYTDTQYF
TRBV28,.,.,TRBJ2-7,TGTGCCAGCACCTCAGGAGGGGTGGGCTACGAGCAGTACTTC,CASTSGGVGYEQYF
TRBV9,TRBD2,.,TRBJ2-7,TGTGCCAGCAGCGTAGCGCTAGCGGAATACTACGAGCAGTACTTC,CASSVALAEYYEQYF
TRBV6-1,.,.,TRBJ1-5,TGTGCCAGCAGCCCCGGGATAAATCAGCCCCAGCATTTT,CASSPGINQPQHF
TRBV9,.,.,TRBJ2-1,TGTGCCAGCAGCGTAGCGTCGGCCAGTAACAATGAGCAGTTCTTC,CASSVASASNNEQFF
TRBV7-2,TRBD2,once,TRBJ2-7,TGTGCCAGCAGCTTAGTAGGCCTAGCGGGAGACGAGCAGTACTTC,CASSLVGLAGDEQYF
TRBV27,.,once,TRBJ2-3,TGTGCCAGCCGTATTTGGGGCACAGATACGCAGTATTTT,CASRIWGTDTQYF
TRBV19,.,many,TRBJ1-2,TGTGCCAGTAGTATAGAAGGGGCGCAGGGCTATGGCTACACCTTC,CASSIEGAQGYGYTF
TRBV4-1,TRBD2,.,TRBJ2-7,TGCGCCAGCAGCCCTGGACTAGCGGGAGCTTTCGAGCAGTACTTC,CASSPGLAGAFEQYF
TRBV5-1,.,.,TRBJ2-7,TGCGCCAGCAGCTTGACCCCAGGGTTAAGCTACGAGCAGTACTTC,CASSLTPGLSYEQYF
TRBV5-8,.,.,TRBJ2-3,TGTGCCAGCAGTCAAGTCAGGACTCGGCGAGATACGCAGTATTTT,CASSQVRTRRDTQYF
TRBV27,.,.,TRBJ1-5,TGTGCCAGCAGTTTTTTGCGAGATCAGCCCCAGCATTTT,CASSFLRDQPQHF
TRBV25-1,TRBD1,few,TRBJ1-1,TGTGCCAGCAGTGGCCCCACAGGGGGCAGAGGTGAAGCTTTCTTT,CASSGPTGGRGEAFF
TRBV5-1,TRBD1,.,TRBJ1-2,TGCGCCAGCAGCGACAGGGGGCGCGGAGGCTACACCTTC,CASSDRGRGGYTF
TRBV5-1,.,.,TRBJ2-7,TGCGCCAGCAGCTTGGAAGGAGATTACTACGAGCAGTACTTC,CASSLEGDYYEQYF
TRBV7-3,TRBD2,.,TRBJ2-2,TGTGCCAGCAGCTTTTCAGCGGGAGTCGGCACCGGGGAGCTGTTTTTT,CASSFSAGVGTGELFF
TRBV28,TRBD1,.,TRBJ2-3,TGTGCCACTATGGGACAGTACACGGATACGCAGTATTTT,CATMGQYTDTQYF
TRBV14,TRBD1,.,TRBJ1-1,TGTGCCAGCAGTCACAGGGGCATGAACACTGAAGCTTTCTTT,CASSHRGMNTEAFF
TRBV21-1,.,.,TRBJ1-5,TGTGCCAACCCGGGGGACAGGGTGGAGGGACAGCCCCAGCATTTT,CANPGDRVEGQPQHF
TRBV15,TRBD2,.,TRBJ2-1,TGTGCCACCAGCAGAGATGGGCTCGGGGGGAGCGGGAGGGCCCTCAAGCCATCGGGGAGGGAGCAGTTCTTC,CATSRDGLGGSGRALKPSGREQFF
TRBV2,TRBD1,few,TRBJ1-5,TGTGCCAGCAGGGGGACAGGGCAACAGCCCCAGCATTTT,CASRGTGQQPQHF
TRBV7-9,.,.,TRBJ2-3,TGTGCCAGCAGTACGGGGGCAGATACGCAGTATTTT,CASSTGADTQYF
TRBV6-6,.,.,TRBJ1-1,TGTGCCAGCAGGACACAGAGTAGCACTGAAGCTTTCTTT,CASRTQSSTEAFF
TRBV11-1,TRBD1,.,TRBJ2-7,TGTGCCAGCAGCCTCACCCCCGGGACAGCGCTTGTCGAGCAGTACTTC,CASSLTPGTALVEQYF
TRBV7-7,.,few,TRBJ2-1,TGTGCCAGCAGCCCGAATGCGAATGAGCAGTTCTTC,CASSPNANEQFF